Each of the 13 T cell receptor beta chains below was sequenced from the same sample in a study of Graves' ophthalmopathy and Graves' hyperthyroidism. RNA transcripts were the source from which TCR beta CDR3 regions were amplified. RT-PCR with HTBI primers came first, then second-round multiplex PCR. A single record per CDR3 protein comes from TCRdb applying MiXCR to the multiplex PCR reads. The sample has hundreds of thousands of distinct CDR3 sequences, roughly 21% seen once. The sequenced sample was peripheral blood. Source of these receptors: a woman in her 50s with Graves' ophthalmopathy.

The chain joins TRBV20-1 to TRBJ2-7; unclear D gene. Trimming shortened V by 6 bases and J by 1 base, and 13 bases separated the two germline ends. The germline V gene encodes CDR1 DFQATT and CDR2 SNEGSKA (reference sequence). This CDR3 is built from 13 residues. CDR3: CSAPSRGSYEQYF. Here the CDR3 DNA reads TGCAGTGCCCCATCTAGAGGTTCCTACGAGCAGTACTTC.

This clonotype was observed many times. The chain carries TRBV27 and TRBJ1-6, with D hard to call. This CDR3 is built from 16 residues. Germline-derived CDR1 and CDR2 are MNHEY and SMNVEV (reference sequence). Deletions cut 0 bases from V and 9 bases from J, with 15 bases between. The CDR3, as DNA: TGTGCCAGCAGTTTATCTTCGGGGTCTCGCGCTTCACCCCTCCACTTT. Translation: CASSLSSGSRASPLHF.

This clonotype was counted at least ten times. The chain carries TRBV20-1 and TRBJ2-3, with D possibly TRBD2 on 5 matching bases. The CDR3 is 16 amino acids. V was clipped by 0 bases and J by 8 bases, with 21 bases between them. In germline, CDR1 is DFQATT, CDR2 SNEGSKA (reference sequence). The CDR3 reads CSARDVSGSSLGTQYF. In nucleotides, the CDR3 is TGCAGTGCTAGAGACGTTTCGGGTTCTAGCTTGGGTACGCAGTATTTT.

This clonotype was counted at least ten times. This chain uses TRBV29-1 with TRBJ1-1; unclear D gene. CDR1 is SQVTM and CDR2 is ANQGSEA in the germline V gene. The CDR3 spans 11 residues. Trimming left V 5 bases short and J 1 base short, with 5 bases between. The DNA of the CDR3 is TGCAGCGTTAGGGAGAACACTGAAGCTTTCTTT. It is translated as CSVRENTEAFF.

There are many counts of this clonotype. The chain joins TRBV15 to TRBJ1-5; D is unresolved. CDR1 LNHNV and CDR2 YYDKDF come from the germline V gene (reference sequence). This CDR3 has 15 residues. Trimming took 2 bases from V and 0 from J, leaving 8 bases between them. The CDR3 region is CATSRKLDSNQPQHF. For the CDR3, the DNA is TGTGCCACCAGCAGAAAGTTGGATAGCAATCAGCCCCAGCATTTT.

At least ten counts were recorded for this clonotype. The rearrangement joins TRBV10-3 to TRBJ2-2; D unresolved. This CDR3 has 14 amino acids. The V and J ends lost 7 bases and 0 bases respectively, with 9 bases between them. CDR1 and CDR2 (germline): ENHRY, SYGVKD. CDR3 DNA: TGTGCCATCACGTCACTTGCGAACACCGGGGAGCTGTTTTTT. As protein: CAITSLANTGELFF.

This clonotype has a count of ten or more. The V call is TRBV10-3, the J call TRBJ1-6; D uncertain. From germline, CDR1 is ENHRY and CDR2 SYGVKD. V dropped 3 bases and J dropped 7 bases, with 10 bases sitting between them. The CDR3 is made up of 14 amino acids. The CDR3 loop is CAISDRGENSPLHF. Written as DNA, the CDR3 is TGTGCCATCAGTGACCGGGGAGAGAATTCACCCCTCCACTTT.

This clonotype was recorded at least ten times. The CDR3 bases are TGTGCCAGCTCCGGGGCAGGTACTGAAGCTTTCTTT. It is translated as CASSGAGTEAFF. The chain uses TRBV18 and TRBJ1-1; TRBD1 might be the D (5 bases). The CDR3 extends over 12 amino acids. Trimming took 6 bases from V and 5 from J, leaving 10 bases between them. The germline CDR1 and CDR2 sequences are KGHSH and LQKENI.

In this sample, this clonotype turned up many times. V and J are TRBV5-1 and TRBJ2-7; unclear D gene. Germline-derived CDR1 and CDR2 are SGHRS and YFSETQ. V shed 1 base and J shed 2 bases, with 7 bases lying between them. The CDR3 contains 13 residues. The CDR3 loop reads CASSLKSPYEQYF. In DNA, the CDR3 is TGCGCCAGCAGCTTGAAATCGCCCTACGAGCAGTACTTC.

This clonotype was detected only a few times. The chain recombines TRBV30 with TRBJ2-7, with a weak D call TRBD1 (6 bases). The CDR3 has 13 amino acids. The germline V gene has CDR1 GTSNPN and CDR2 SVGIG (reference sequence). Trimming shortened V by 0 bases and J by 5 bases, and 11 bases separated the two germline ends. In nucleotides, the CDR3 is TGTGCCTGGAGTGTTAACAGGGTGGACGAGCAGTACTTC. It specifies CAWSVNRVDEQYF. The full variable domain, completed using reference TRBV30 and TRBJ2-7, is SQTIHQWPATLVQPVGSPLSLECTVEGTSNPNLYWYRQAAGRGLQLLFYSVGIGQISSEVPQNLSASRPQDRQFILSSKKLLLSDSGFYLCAWSVNRVDEQYFGPGTRLTVT.

The genes are TRBV12-3 or TRBV12-4 and TRBJ1-3, with D tentatively TRBD1 (5 bases). The ends were cut back, 4 bases at V and 4 bases at J, with 14 bases in the middle. The CDR3 totals 15 residues. As DNA, the CDR3 is TGTGCCAGCAGTTATCCAGGGAATAGCGGAAACACCATATATTTT. It encodes CASSYPGNSGNTIYF.

This clonotype was detected many times. The chain combines TRBV10-3 with TRBJ2-7; 8 bases fit TRBD1. The V gene's germline CDR1 is ENHRY and CDR2 SYGVKD. There are 12 residues in the CDR3. CDR3 nucleotides: TGTGGGACAGGGCAGGGGTACTACGAGCAGTACTTC. This codes for CGTGQGYYEQYF.

This sequence joins TRBV7-2 and TRBJ2-1, with D perhaps matching TRBD1 or TRBD2 (5 bases each). V gave up 0 bases and J gave up 5 bases, with 11 bases separating them. CDR1 and CDR2 from the germline V gene are SGHTA and FQGNSA. The CDR3 loop spans 15 amino acids. Written as DNA, the CDR3 is TGTGCCAGCAGCTTAGCCTCCGGGGCTAACAATGAGCAGTTCTTC. This gives the protein CASSLASGANNEQFF.